This T cell receptor (beta chain) came from a study of blood T cell repertoires in COVID-19. CDR1 and CDR2 (germline): MDHEN, SYDVKM. The CDR3 is made up of 14 amino acids. V shed 7 bases and J shed 0 bases, with 7 bases lying between them. Some clones are missing from TCRdb's copy, which holds only in-frame ones; the method was immunoSEQ multiplex PCR. This repertoire shows a few hundred thousand clones, around 90% found once; its top ten account for under 1.1%. V usage is TRBV28 and J usage is TRBJ1-6; D might be TRBD1 (5 bases). The sequencing input was peripheral blood. This receptor was taken from a woman aged 40 to 50 with COVID-19, enrolled during active disease. CDR3 bases: TGTGCCAGCACCCAGGGCTCCTATAATTCACCCCTCCACTTT. This gives the protein CASTQGSYNSPLHF.